This T cell receptor beta chain came from a study of blood T cell repertoires in COVID-19. Study-wide background: Acute and convalescent COVID-19 samples came from the United States, Italy and Spain. T cells, B-cell-depleted T cells, or PBMCs provided the cDNA or gDNA that served as material.

Clones were sequenced by immunoSEQ multiplex PCR, and TCRdb holds only the in-frame ones, with some missing. The sample has about 99,000 clones; roughly 83% are singletons. This clone was observed a handful of times. This TCR derives from an elderly woman with active or convalescent COVID-19. Sequencing used peripheral blood.

The CDR3 DNA sequence: TGTGCCAGCTCACCTGGGACAGGCAACTATGGCTACACCTTC. Residues: CASSPGTGNYGYTF. The V gene is TRBV18, the J gene TRBJ1-2; 8 bases match TRBD1. CDR1 is KGHSH and CDR2 is LQKENI in the germline V gene. The CDR3 consists of 14 residues. The ends lost 3 bases at V and 2 bases at J; junction bases unmatched: 2. The whole variable domain, remainder taken from reference TRBV18 and TRBJ1-2, is NAGVMQNPRHLVRRRGQEARLRCSPMKGHSHVYWYRQLPEEGLKFMVYLQKENIIDESGMPKERFSAEFPKEGPSILRIQQVVRGDSAAYFCASSPGTGNYGYTFGSGTRLTVV.